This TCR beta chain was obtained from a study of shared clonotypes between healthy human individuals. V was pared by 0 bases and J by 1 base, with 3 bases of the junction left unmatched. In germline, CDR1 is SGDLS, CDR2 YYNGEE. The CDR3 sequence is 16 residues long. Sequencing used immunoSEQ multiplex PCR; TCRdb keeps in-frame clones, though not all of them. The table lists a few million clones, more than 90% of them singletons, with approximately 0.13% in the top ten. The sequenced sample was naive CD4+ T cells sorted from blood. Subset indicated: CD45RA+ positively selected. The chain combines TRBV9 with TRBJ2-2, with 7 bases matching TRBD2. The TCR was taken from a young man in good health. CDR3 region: CASSVGLAVNTGELFF. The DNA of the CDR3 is TGTGCCAGCAGCGTAGGTCTAGCGGTGAACACCGGGGAGCTGTTTTTT.